These T cell receptor beta chains were read from a single sample in a study of radiotherapy plus CTLA-4 blockade in lung cancer. This table comes from immunoSEQ multiplex PCR, and its TCRdb copy is limited to in-frame clones, with some not included. The table lists around 45,000 clones, 73% of them singletons, with 3.5% in the top ten. Material: peripheral blood, obtained from a patient treated with radiotherapy plus ipilimumab. The receptor source for this set is a human donor with non-small cell lung cancer who had a complete response to radiotherapy plus ipilimumab. The CDR3 runs from the conserved cysteine through the conserved F or W. The D gene is left open where the match is weak. Clone size appears in some rows only: once, few, many, or a class for an expanded clone.

TGTGCCAGCAGCCAACAGGTGGCCGAAGCCAAAAACATTCAGTACTTC	CASSQQVAEAKNIQYF	16	NA	few	TRBV7-9	TRBJ2-4
TGTGCCAGCAGCGCCATTAGCGGGAGTTTAGGGGTGCAGTTCTTC	CASSAISGSLGVQFF	15	TRBD2	NA	TRBV28	TRBJ2-1
TGTGCCAGCAGTTTCGTCGGGAGTCTAGCCAAAAACATTCAGTACTTC	CASSFVGSLAKNIQYF	16	NA	once	TRBV28	TRBJ2-4
TGCGCCAGCAAGGAAGGACAGGGGTTAAGCGGGCAGTACTTC	CASKEGQGLSGQYF	14	TRBD1	NA	TRBV2	TRBJ2-7
TGTGCCAGCAGAGATACAGGGTCCTACAATGAGCAGTTCTTC	CASRDTGSYNEQFF	14	NA	NA	TRBV6-1	TRBJ2-1
TGTGCCAGCAGTCCTCGGACAGGGGGCAGCTATGGCTACACCTTC	CASSPRTGGSYGYTF	15	TRBD1	NA	TRBV6-5	TRBJ1-2
TGTGCCAGCAGCTCCCGGGGTCAGAACCCCTACGAGCAGTACTTC	CASSSRGQNPYEQYF	15	NA	once	TRBV7-9	TRBJ2-7
TGTGCCACGGCAGACAGCCGCAAATTCACTGAGCAGTTCTTC	CATADSRKFTEQFF	14	NA	NA	TRBV15	TRBJ2-1
TGTGCCAGCAGTCTATTGGCGGGGGCCTACAATGAGCAGTTCTTC	CASSLLAGAYNEQFF	15	TRBD2	once	TRBV6-4	TRBJ2-1
TGCGCCAGCAGCCAAGGGGATTTACGGGACACCAATCAGCCCCAGCATTTT	CASSQGDLRDTNQPQHF	17	NA	NA	TRBV4-1	TRBJ1-5
TGTGCCAGCAGTGGAACTAGGACTACAGATACGCAGTATTTT	CASSGTRTTDTQYF	14	NA	NA	TRBV2	TRBJ2-3
TGTGCCACCAGCAGAGATAGAGACAGGGATCGTGGTGTCGCTTTCTTT	CATSRDRDRDRGVAFF	16	TRBD1	NA	TRBV15	TRBJ1-1
TGTGCCAGCTCTCAAGAACAGGGAGATGGCTACACCTTC	CASSQEQGDGYTF	13	NA	few	TRBV18	TRBJ1-2
TGCGCCAGCAGCGCAGCCGGGACTAGCGTGACCGAGCAGTACTTC	CASSAAGTSVTEQYF	15	TRBD2	NA	TRBV5-1	TRBJ2-7
TGCGCCAGCAGCCACCTAGGACAGGGGGAGAATTCACCCCTCCACTTT	CASSHLGQGENSPLHF	16	TRBD1	once	TRBV4-1	TRBJ1-6
TGTGCCAGCAGGACCTGGACTAGCGGGGACAATGAGCAGTTCTTC	CASRTWTSGDNEQFF	15	TRBD2	NA	TRBV2	TRBJ2-1
TGCGCCAGCAGCTTGGGGGACAGAGGCGAAGCTTTCTTT	CASSLGDRGEAFF	13	TRBD1	NA	TRBV5-1	TRBJ1-1
TGTGCCAGCAGCGCATTTCCTAACTCTGGAAACACCATATATTTT	CASSAFPNSGNTIYF	15	NA	NA	TRBV2	TRBJ1-3